These T cell receptor beta chains were read from a single sample in a study of blood T cell repertoires in COVID-19. Measured with immunoSEQ multiplex PCR; TCRdb has only the in-frame clones, and not every one. This table has about 480,000 clones, 88% appearing once. Sequencing used PBMCs or T cells enriched from blood (not recorded which). The receptors here all came from a woman in her thirties or forties who had recovered from COVID-19. The CDR3 runs from the conserved cysteine through the conserved F or W. Each record gives: V gene, CDR3 length, D gene, clone size, J gene, CDR3 DNA, CDR3 protein. A D gene is named only where the DNA matches it firmly. Clone size appears in some rows only: once, few, many, or a class for an expanded clone.

TRBV11-3	15	.	.	TRBJ2-7	TGTGCCAGCAGCTTAGATTTCGGGGACTCCTACGAGCAGTACTTC	CASSLDFGDSYEQYF
TRBV4-2	15	TRBD1	.	TRBJ1-1	TGTGCCAGCAGCCAAGAAGAGGGGGCGAGCACTGAAGCTTTCTTT	CASSQEEGASTEAFF
TRBV5-1	12	.	.	TRBJ2-3	TGCGCCAGCAGCCCAGGAAGGGATACGCAGTATTTT	CASSPGRDTQYF
TRBV19	14	.	few	TRBJ2-7	TGTGCCAGTAGTATTCCTGGGGATCAGGGAGAGCAGTACTTC	CASSIPGDQGEQYF
TRBV10-3	16	.	.	TRBJ1-3	TGTGCCATCAGTGGCCCCCTGGGGCCTTCAGGAAACACCATATATTTT	CAISGPLGPSGNTIYF
TRBV19	12	.	.	TRBJ1-1	TGTGCCAGCCGACAGCTCTACACTGAAGCTTTCTTT	CASRQLYTEAFF
TRBV3-1/TRBV3-2	13	TRBD2	.	TRBJ2-7	TGTGCCAGCAGCTCCAGGACTAGTCGGGAGCAGTACTTC	CASSSRTSREQYF
TRBV4-3	16	.	few	TRBJ2-2	TGCGCCAGCAGCCAAGCTGCGGAGACGTTTTTCCCAGAGCTGTTTTTT	CASSQAAETFFPELFF
TRBV6-2/TRBV6-3	16	.	once	TRBJ2-3	TGTGCCAGCAGTTACTATCCGGGATCCCGCACAGATACGCAGTATTTT	CASSYYPGSRTDTQYF
TRBV6-5	16	TRBD1	.	TRBJ1-6	TGTGCCAGCAGTTTACGCTGGGACAGTATAGAGTCACCCCTCCACTTT	CASSLRWDSIESPLHF
TRBV7-2	16	.	.	TRBJ1-4	TGTGCCAGCAGCTTATTATTCAGGGGCCCAAATGAAAAACTGTTTTTT	CASSLLFRGPNEKLFF
TRBV28	10	.	.	TRBJ1-2	TGTGCCAGCGGGGCTAATGGCTACACCTTC	CASGANGYTF
TRBV7-9	15	.	.	TRBJ1-5	TGTGCCAGCAGCCCGGCTAGTGGTAGCAATCAGCCCCAGCATTTT	CASSPASGSNQPQHF
TRBV5-1	16	TRBD1	.	TRBJ1-2	TGCGCCAGCAGCTTAACCGGACAGGGGGGGGACTATGGCTACACCTTC	CASSLTGQGGDYGYTF
TRBV7-9	18	TRBD1	.	TRBJ1-2	TGTGCCAGCAGCTTAGCTAGTTATCCGACAGGGACGTCCCTTGGCTACACCTTC	CASSLASYPTGTSLGYTF
TRBV5-1	16	TRBD2	.	TRBJ2-3	TGCGCCAGCAGCTGGGACGGCGGGGGTTCCACAGATACGCAGTATTTT	CASSWDGGGSTDTQYF
TRBV6-5	14	.	.	TRBJ2-7	TGTGTTACGGGGGCTAGCGGCAAGGCCTACGAGCAGTACTTC	CVTGASGKAYEQYF
TRBV6-5	15	.	.	TRBJ2-7	TGTGCCAGCAGTCCCCCTAGGATGAGTTACTCCGAGCAGTACTTC	CASSPPRMSYSEQYF
TRBV7-9	16	.	.	TRBJ1-2	TGTGCCAGCAGCTCAAGCTCCAGGGGCTGGGACTATGGCTACACCTTC	CASSSSSRGWDYGYTF
TRBV12-3/TRBV12-4	12	.	.	TRBJ1-2	TGTGCCAGCAGTTATGAGGCCACTGGCTACACCTTC	CASSYEATGYTF
TRBV7-2	14	TRBD1	few	TRBJ1-5	TGTGCCAGCAGCTTCGACAGGGGCAGACAGCCCCAGCATTTT	CASSFDRGRQPQHF
TRBV4-1	14	.	once	TRBJ2-3	TGCGCCAGCAGCCAAGCCTCGACCCAGGCGACGCAGTATTTT	CASSQASTQATQYF
TRBV4-1	16	.	.	TRBJ1-5	TGCGCCAGCAGCCAAGAAGCGGGTTTAGTGAATCAGCCCCAGCATTTT	CASSQEAGLVNQPQHF
TRBV6-5	15	.	.	TRBJ2-7	TGTGCCAGCAGTTACTCTTGGGCAGGGGAATACGAGCAGTACTTC	CASSYSWAGEYEQYF
TRBV4-1	14	.	.	TRBJ2-7	TGCGCCAGCAGCCCTCGCATCAGCTCCTACGAGCAGTACTTC	CASSPRISSYEQYF
TRBV5-1	13	TRBD1	.	TRBJ2-7	TGCGCCAGCAGCCAGGACAGGGCCTACGAGCAGTACTTC	CASSQDRAYEQYF
TRBV28	12	.	.	TRBJ1-6	TGTGCGGGCGGGGAAGTTGATTCACCCCTCCACTTT	CAGGEVDSPLHF
TRBV9	14	.	.	TRBJ2-7	TGTGCCAGCAGCACTTATGACAGAGCCTACGAGCAGTACTTC	CASSTYDRAYEQYF
TRBV11-2	16	TRBD1	.	TRBJ2-3	TGTGCCAGCAGCTCAAGACAGGGCCCACGAGGCGATACGCAGTATTTT	CASSSRQGPRGDTQYF
TRBV7-2	15	TRBD1	.	TRBJ2-7	TGTGCCAGCAGCTTAGCTGGACAGGGTTCCTACGAGCAGTACTTC	CASSLAGQGSYEQYF
TRBV3-1/TRBV3-2	16	TRBD2	.	TRBJ2-1	TGTGCCAGCAGCCAAGATGGGGCGGGAGGAATAGATGAGCAGTTCTTC	CASSQDGAGGIDEQFF
TRBV6-1	14	.	.	TRBJ1-1	TGTGCCAGCAGTGAAGTAGCGAGAGGCACTGAAGCTTTCTTT	CASSEVARGTEAFF
TRBV19	14	.	.	TRBJ1-2	TGTGCCACAGGGGTGAGGGACCATAACTATGGCTACACCTTC	CATGVRDHNYGYTF
TRBV24-1	17	TRBD1	once	TRBJ2-2	TGTGCCACCAGTGAGGGGAAGACAGGGTTGAACACCGGGGAGCTGTTTTTT	CATSEGKTGLNTGELFF
TRBV3-1/TRBV3-2	15	.	.	TRBJ2-1	TGTGCCAGCAGCGCCAGCACTCTAGTGCAATTAAAGCAGTTCTTC	CASSASTLVQLKQFF
TRBV2	12	TRBD2	.	TRBJ2-2	TGTGCCAGTGGGAGGGGAGCCGGGGAGCTGTTTTTT	CASGRGAGELFF
TRBV18	15	TRBD2	once	TRBJ2-7	TGTGCCAGCTCACCCTCTAGCGGGAGGCCCTACGAGCAGTACTTC	CASSPSSGRPYEQYF
TRBV24-1	15	TRBD1	.	TRBJ2-7	TGTGCCACCAGTGACCCCAGGACAGGGTCCTACGAGCAGTACTTC	CATSDPRTGSYEQYF
TRBV5-4	14	TRBD1	once	TRBJ2-5	TGTGCCAGCAGCGGGGGACAGGGTGGAGAGACCCAGTACTTC	CASSGGQGGETQYF
TRBV15	16	.	once	TRBJ2-7	TGTGCCACCAGCACCCTTGGTGGGCTCCTTATCGACGAGCAGTACTTC	CATSTLGGLLIDEQYF
TRBV14	15	TRBD1	.	TRBJ1-1	TGTGCCAGCAGCCAACTAGACAGGGGAGGGACTGAAGCTTTCTTT	CASSQLDRGGTEAFF
TRBV19	15	TRBD1	.	TRBJ2-7	TGTGCCAGTAGTAGGGACAGTTCAAGGGTCTACGAGCAGTACTTC	CASSRDSSRVYEQYF
TRBV6-5	13	.	.	TRBJ1-4	TGTGCCAGCAGGGGTACAGCTAATGAAAAACTGTTTTTT	CASRGTANEKLFF
TRBV6-5	15	TRBD1	.	TRBJ1-6	TGTGCCACCTCGACTGGGACAGGGAGTAATTCACCCCTCCACTTT	CATSTGTGSNSPLHF
TRBV27	12	.	.	TRBJ1-3	TGTGCCAGCAGTGGCCCTGGAAACACCATATATTTT	CASSGPGNTIYF
TRBV13	15	.	.	TRBJ2-3	TGTGCCAGCAGCCTACGACAGGTCGACACAGATACGCAGTATTTT	CASSLRQVDTDTQYF
TRBV6-5	14	TRBD1	.	TRBJ1-2	TGTGCCAGCAGCACAGGGGGTATTTGGGGCGGCTACACCTTC	CASSTGGIWGGYTF
TRBV6-5	13	.	.	TRBJ1-1	TGTGCCAGCAGTTACTCACCGGGCACTGAAGCTTTCTTT	CASSYSPGTEAFF
TRBV2	14	.	.	TRBJ2-3	TGTGCCAGCAGTGCCAACCCCGGTCGGGATACGCAGTATTTT	CASSANPGRDTQYF
TRBV7-8	15	TRBD2	.	TRBJ2-3	TGTGCCAGCAGCGTTACTAGCGGAGACACAGATACGCAGTATTTT	CASSVTSGDTDTQYF
TRBV25-1	14	TRBD1	few	TRBJ2-5	TGTGCCAGTGCCGACAGGGGGCGCGGAGAGACCCAGTACTTC	CASADRGRGETQYF
TRBV6-2/TRBV6-3	14	.	.	TRBJ1-1	TGTGCCAGCAGTTACTTCGGGAAACCCACTGAAGCTTTCTTT	CASSYFGKPTEAFF
TRBV13	14	.	.	TRBJ2-1	TGTGCCAGCAGCTCGGGTGAGGAAGGCAATGAGCAGTTCTTC	CASSSGEEGNEQFF
TRBV29-1	15	TRBD2	.	TRBJ2-1	TGCAGCGCTGAGCTCCAGGCGGGAGCCTACAATGAGCAGTTCTTC	CSAELQAGAYNEQFF
TRBV19	16	.	.	TRBJ1-5	TGTGCCAGTAGTATTACTGGGGGAGGGAGCAATCAGCCCCAGCATTTT	CASSITGGGSNQPQHF
TRBV11-1	15	TRBD2	.	TRBJ2-7	TGTGCCAGCAGCCCTCGACTAGCGGGGTCCTACGAGCAGTACTTC	CASSPRLAGSYEQYF
TRBV7-9	15	.	.	TRBJ1-3	TGTGCCAGCAGCTTAGAAGGGGTATCTGGAAACACCATATATTTT	CASSLEGVSGNTIYF
TRBV11-3	15	TRBD2	.	TRBJ2-1	TGTGCCAGCAGCTTCGCTAGCGGGAGGGGCAATGAGCAGTTCTTC	CASSFASGRGNEQFF
TRBV29-1	12	.	.	TRBJ2-7	TGCAGCGCGGAGACTCAAGCCTACGAGCAGTACTTC	CSAETQAYEQYF